This T cell receptor (beta chain) emerged from a study of blood T cells in healthy people across ages. Comments on this clonotype: Antigen: not known.

With a J-beta primer mix and a sample-barcoded 5' primer, a second PCR ran about 7 to 12 cycles. Every sample gave at least 2.5 million paired-end reads containing CDR3. TCRdb fed the 5' RACE reads into MiXCR, producing one record per CDR3 protein. The sample contains about 1,500,000 distinct CDR3 sequences, roughly 28% of which appear only once. Findings and caveats of the study: Roughly linear declines in TCR beta diversity per million T cells occurred with age. Bulk PBMC profiling left naive and antigen-experienced comparisons inconclusive. Naive T cell percentage by flow cytometry tracked strongly with beta diversity.

This CDR3 region has 13 residues. From germline, CDR1 is MNHNS and CDR2 SASEGT. Trimming shortened V by 8 bases and J by 5 bases, and 15 bases separated the two germline ends. This chain connects TRBV6-1 to TRBJ1-1, with TRBD1 as a possible D gene (5 bases). The receptor comes from a young woman in good health. The sample was blood. For the CDR3, the DNA is TGTGCCAGCCCGCGGGGCAGCGGAACTGAAGCTTTCTTT. It encodes CASPRGSGTEAFF.